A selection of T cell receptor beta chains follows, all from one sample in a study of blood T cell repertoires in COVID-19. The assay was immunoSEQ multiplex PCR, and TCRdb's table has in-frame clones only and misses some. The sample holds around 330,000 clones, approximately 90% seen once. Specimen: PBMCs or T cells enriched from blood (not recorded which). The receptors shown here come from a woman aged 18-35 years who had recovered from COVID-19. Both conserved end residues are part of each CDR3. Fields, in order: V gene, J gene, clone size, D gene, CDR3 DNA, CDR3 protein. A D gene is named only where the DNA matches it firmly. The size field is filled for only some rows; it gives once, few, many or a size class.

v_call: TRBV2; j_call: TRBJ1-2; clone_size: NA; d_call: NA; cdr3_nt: TGTGCCAGCAGTGTACCCATAGCTAACTATGGCTACACCTTC; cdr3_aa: CASSVPIANYGYTF
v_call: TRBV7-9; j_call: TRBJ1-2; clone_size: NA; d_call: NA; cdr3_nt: TGTGCCAGCAGCTTAGAGGGACACCTAAACTATGGCTACACCTTC; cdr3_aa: CASSLEGHLNYGYTF
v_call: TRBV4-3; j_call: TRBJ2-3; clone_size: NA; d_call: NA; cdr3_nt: TGCGCCAGCAGCCAAGATCCCCGGGGGGCCACAGATACGCAGTATTTT; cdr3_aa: CASSQDPRGATDTQYF
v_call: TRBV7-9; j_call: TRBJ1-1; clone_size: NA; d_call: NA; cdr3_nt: TGTGCCAGCAGCCTTCAGGGGCAGGGCGAAGCTTTCTTT; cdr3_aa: CASSLQGQGEAFF
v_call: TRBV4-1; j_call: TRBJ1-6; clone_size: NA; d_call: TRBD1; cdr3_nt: TGCGCCAGCAGCCGATACAGGGGCAGTTCCTATAATTCACCCCTCCACTTT; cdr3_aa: CASSRYRGSSYNSPLHF
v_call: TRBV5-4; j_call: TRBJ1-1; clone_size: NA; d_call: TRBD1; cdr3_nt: TGTGCCAGCAGCCTAGGACAGGGACCCCCGAACACTGAAGCTTTCTTT; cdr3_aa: CASSLGQGPPNTEAFF
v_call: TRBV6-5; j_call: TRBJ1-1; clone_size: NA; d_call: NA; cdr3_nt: TGTGCCACCAAGGCCTGGGGCCAAATGAACACTGAAGCTTTCTTT; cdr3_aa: CATKAWGQMNTEAFF
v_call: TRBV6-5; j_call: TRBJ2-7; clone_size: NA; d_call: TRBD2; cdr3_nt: TGTGCCAGCAGTTACCGAGGGCTAGCGGTTTCCGAGCAGTACTTC; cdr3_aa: CASSYRGLAVSEQYF
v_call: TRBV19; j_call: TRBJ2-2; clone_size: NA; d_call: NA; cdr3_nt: TGTGCCAGTAGGTTCAAGGGGACCGGGGAGCTGTTTTTT; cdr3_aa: CASRFKGTGELFF
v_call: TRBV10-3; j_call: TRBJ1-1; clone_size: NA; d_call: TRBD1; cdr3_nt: TGTGCCACCTCACAGGACAGGGGGGACACTGAAGCTTTCTTT; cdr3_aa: CATSQDRGDTEAFF
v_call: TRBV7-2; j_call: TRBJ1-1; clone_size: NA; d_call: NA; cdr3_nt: TGTGCCAGCAGCTCCGACATGAACACTGAAGCTTTCTTT; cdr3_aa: CASSSDMNTEAFF
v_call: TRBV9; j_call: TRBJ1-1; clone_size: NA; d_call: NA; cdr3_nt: TGTGCCAGCAGCGTACAGGGTAACATGAACACTGAAGCTTTCTTT; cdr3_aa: CASSVQGNMNTEAFF
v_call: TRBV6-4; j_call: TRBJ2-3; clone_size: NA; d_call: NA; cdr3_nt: TGTGCCAGCAGACAGAATGCCGGGGGCACAGATACGCAGTATTTT; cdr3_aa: CASRQNAGGTDTQYF
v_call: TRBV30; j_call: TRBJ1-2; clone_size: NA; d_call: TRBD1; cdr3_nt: TGTGCCTTTTGGCGGGGCAGGGGGGACTATGGCTACACCTTC; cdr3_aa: CAFWRGRGDYGYTF
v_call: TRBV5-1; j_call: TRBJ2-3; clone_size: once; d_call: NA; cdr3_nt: TGCGCCAGCAGCTTGTTTCTCCAGGGTGGGGATACGCAGTATTTT; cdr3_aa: CASSLFLQGGDTQYF
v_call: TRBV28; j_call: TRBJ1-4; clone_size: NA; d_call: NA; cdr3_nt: TGTGCCAGCAGCGGGGCGGGGGAAAAACTGTTTTTT; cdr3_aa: CASSGAGEKLFF
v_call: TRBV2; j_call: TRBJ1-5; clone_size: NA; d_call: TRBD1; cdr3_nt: TGTGCCAGCAGTGAATTAGTACAGGGGGAAGAGCCCCAGCATTTT; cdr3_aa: CASSELVQGEEPQHF
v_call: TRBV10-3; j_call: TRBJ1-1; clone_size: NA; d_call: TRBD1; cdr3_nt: TGTGCCATCAAAGATTCAGGGGACAGGGGGCTTGGGAACACTGAAGCTTTCTTT; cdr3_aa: CAIKDSGDRGLGNTEAFF
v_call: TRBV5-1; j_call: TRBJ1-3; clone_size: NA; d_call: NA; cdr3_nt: TGCGCCAGCAGCTCCGGACAGTTGAGCTCTGGAAACACCATATATTTT; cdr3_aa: CASSSGQLSSGNTIYF
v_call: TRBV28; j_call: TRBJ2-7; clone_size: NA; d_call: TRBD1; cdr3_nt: TGTGCCAGCAGTTCGACCGGGACAGTCCCCTACGAGCAGTACTTC; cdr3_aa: CASSSTGTVPYEQYF
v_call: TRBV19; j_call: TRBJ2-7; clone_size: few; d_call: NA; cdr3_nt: TGTGCCAGTAGTCTCTACCCGGGGACACCTTACTACGAGCAGTACTTC; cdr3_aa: CASSLYPGTPYYEQYF
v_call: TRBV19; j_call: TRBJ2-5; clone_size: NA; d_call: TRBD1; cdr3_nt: TGTGCCAGTAGTTGGGGCCGGGACAGTGTCCGGGAGACCCAGTACTTC; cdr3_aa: CASSWGRDSVRETQYF
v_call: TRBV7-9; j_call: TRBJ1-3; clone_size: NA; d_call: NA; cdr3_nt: TGTGCCAGCAGCTTAGCGCCAGGGTTCGGAAACACCATATATTTT; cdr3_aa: CASSLAPGFGNTIYF
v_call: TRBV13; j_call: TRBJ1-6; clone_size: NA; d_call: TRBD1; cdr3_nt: TGTGCCAGCAGCTGGAGAGGACAGGTTGTTTCACCCCTCCACTTT; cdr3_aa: CASSWRGQVVSPLHF
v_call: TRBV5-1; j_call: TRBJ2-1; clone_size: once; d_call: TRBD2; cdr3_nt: TGCGCCAGCAGCTTGCCGAGCGGGGCGGGGGAGCAGTTCTTC; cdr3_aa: CASSLPSGAGEQFF
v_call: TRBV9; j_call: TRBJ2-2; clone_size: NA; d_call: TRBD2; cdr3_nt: TGTGCCAGCAGCGTAGGGGGCGGGAGTGGCACCGGGGAGCTGTTTTTT; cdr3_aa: CASSVGGGSGTGELFF
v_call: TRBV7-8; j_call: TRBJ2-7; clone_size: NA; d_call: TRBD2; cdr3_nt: TGTGCCAGCAGCTTCCCCAAGGGTAGCGGGATCTACGAGCAGTACTTC; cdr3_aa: CASSFPKGSGIYEQYF
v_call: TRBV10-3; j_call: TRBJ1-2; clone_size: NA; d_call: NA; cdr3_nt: TGTGCCATCAGTGATCCAACCACCACAGCTAACTATGGCTACACCTTC; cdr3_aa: CAISDPTTTANYGYTF
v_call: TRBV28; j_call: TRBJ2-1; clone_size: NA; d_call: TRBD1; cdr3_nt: TGTGCCAGCAGAATTGGGGACAGGCCTTTCAATGAGCAGTTCTTC; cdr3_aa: CASRIGDRPFNEQFF
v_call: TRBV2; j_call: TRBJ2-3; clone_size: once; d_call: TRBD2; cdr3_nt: TGTGCCAGCAGTGTGAGGCTAGCGGGGGGCCGGTCAGATACGCAGTATTTT; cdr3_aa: CASSVRLAGGRSDTQYF
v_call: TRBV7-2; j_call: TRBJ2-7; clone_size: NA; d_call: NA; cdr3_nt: TGTGCCAGCAGCTTAGGGACAGCGAAGCGAGAGCAGTACTTC; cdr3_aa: CASSLGTAKREQYF
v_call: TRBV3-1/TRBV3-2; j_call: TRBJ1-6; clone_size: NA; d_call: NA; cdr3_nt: TGTGCCAGCAGCTCGTCTGCCTATAATTCACCCCTCCACTTT; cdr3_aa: CASSSSAYNSPLHF
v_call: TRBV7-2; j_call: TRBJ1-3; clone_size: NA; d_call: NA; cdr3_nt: TGTGCCAGCAGCTTAGTGAGGGGGAGTTCTGGAAACACCATATATTTT; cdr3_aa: CASSLVRGSSGNTIYF
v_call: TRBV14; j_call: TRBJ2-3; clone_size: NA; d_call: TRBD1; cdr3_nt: TGTGCCAGCAGTCCGACAGGGGCTAGCACAGATACGCAGTATTTT; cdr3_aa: CASSPTGASTDTQYF
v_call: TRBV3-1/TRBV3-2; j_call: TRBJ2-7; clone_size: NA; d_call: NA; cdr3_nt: TGTGCCAGCAGCCAATCGGCAGGGGGGTACGAGCAGTACTTC; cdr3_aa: CASSQSAGGYEQYF
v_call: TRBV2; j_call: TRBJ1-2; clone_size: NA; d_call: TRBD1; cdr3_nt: TGTGCCAGCACGCGGGACAGCTATGGCTACACCTTC; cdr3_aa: CASTRDSYGYTF
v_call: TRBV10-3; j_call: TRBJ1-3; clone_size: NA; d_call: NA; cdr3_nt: TGTGCCTGCGGAATACCCGGCTCTGGAAACACCATATATTTT; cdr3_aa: CACGIPGSGNTIYF